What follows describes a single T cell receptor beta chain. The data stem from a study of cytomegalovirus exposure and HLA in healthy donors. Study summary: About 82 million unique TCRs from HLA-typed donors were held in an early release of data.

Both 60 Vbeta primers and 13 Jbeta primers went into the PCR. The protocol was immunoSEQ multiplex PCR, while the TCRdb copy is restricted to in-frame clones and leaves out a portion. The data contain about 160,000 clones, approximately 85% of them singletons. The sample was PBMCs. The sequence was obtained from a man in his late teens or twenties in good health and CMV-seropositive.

This chain's CDR3 is CASSRGLAGGSYEQYF. The CDR3 DNA sequence: TGTGCCAGCAGCCGGGGACTAGCGGGGGGATCCTACGAGCAGTACTTC. This rearrangement joins TRBV4-2 to TRBJ2-7, with 15 bases that match TRBD2. V dropped 4 bases and J dropped 1; count of bases not matched to a gene: 2. The CDR3 consists of 16 residues. Germline CDR1 reads LGHNA; CDR2 reads YNFKEQ.